Below are 13 T cell receptor beta chains sequenced from a single sample in a study of T cell repertoires in cytomegalovirus infection. One entry per CDR3 protein, called by TCRdb with MiXCR from the reads. The sample has 560,000 or so distinct CDR3 sequences, about 15% seen once; the top ten hold roughly a quarter. Sequencing was carried out using CD8+ T cells from PBMCs. All receptors come from a human donor in good health (CMV status not recorded). Some clones in this sample may be carry-over from other donors' samples.

The chain recombines TRBV19 with TRBJ2-5; D not certain. There are 15 residues in the CDR3. Germline V gene sequence: CDR1 LNHDA, CDR2 SQIVND (reference sequence). With 3 bases removed from V and 5 bases from J, the gap between germline ends came to 16 bases. The CDR3 is CASSIHLRLGETQYF. The CDR3 DNA is TGTGCCAGTAGTATCCATTTACGGTTGGGCGAGACCCAGTACTTC. Drawing the rest from reference TRBV19 and TRBJ2-5, the complete variable domain is DGGITQSPKYLFRKEGQNVTLSCEQNLNHDAMYWYRQDPGQGLRLIYYSQIVNDFQKGDIAEGYSVSREKKESFPLTVTSAQKNPTAFYLCASSIHLRLGETQYFGPGTRLLVL.

This clonotype was observed at least ten times. J is TRBJ2-1 and V is TRBV2; weak D call: TRBD1 (6 bases). V lost 3 bases, J lost 0 bases, and 18 bases lay in between. The CDR3 sequence is 18 residues long. The germline V gene encodes CDR1 SNHLY and CDR2 FYNNEI. The DNA for the CDR3 is TGTGCCAGCAGTGACTCAACAGGGCATAAAGTCTCCTACAATGAGCAGTTCTTC. This codes for CASSDSTGHKVSYNEQFF.

The chain is built from TRBV9 and TRBJ2-3; possibly TRBD2 for D (6 bases). Germline values: CDR1 SGDLS, CDR2 YYNGEE. This CDR3 comprises 15 residues. The germline V and J ends were trimmed by 0 bases and 3 bases, with 11 bases remaining between them. DNA of the CDR3: TGTGCCAGCAGCGTAGGGGACTCCAAGACAGATACGCAGTATTTT. Encoded protein: CASSVGDSKTDTQYF.

This clonotype was picked up a small number of times. This chain joins TRBV9 and TRBJ2-1, with 7 bases matching TRBD2. The J segment lost 0 bases and the V segment lost 0 bases, leaving 3 bases of the junction unmatched. CDR1 and CDR2 (germline): SGDLS, YYNGEE. The CDR3 has 16 residues. CDR3 residues: CASSVGGGSSYNEQFF. The CDR3 DNA follows: TGTGCCAGCAGCGTAGGGGGCGGGAGCTCCTACAATGAGCAGTTCTTC. Full variable domain (outside the CDR3, taken from reference TRBV9 and TRBJ2-1): DSGVTQTPKHLITATGQRVTLRCSPRSGDLSVYWYQQSLDQGLQFLIQYYNGEERAKGNILERFSAQQFPDLHSELNLSSLELGDSALYFCASSVGGGSSYNEQFFGPGTRLTVL.

This rearrangement joins TRBV13 to TRBJ2-5, with 7 bases fitting TRBD2. The CDR3 runs to 16 residues. CDR1 is PRHDT and CDR2 is FYEKMQ in the germline V gene (reference sequence). Losses at the gene ends were 5 bases for V and 1 base for J; bases not matched to a gene: 10. The DNA for the CDR3 is TGTGCCAGCAGCCCCGAGCGGGGTGGGGGCCAAGAGACCCAGTACTTC. Translating it yields CASSPERGGGQETQYF.

This chain links TRBV20-1 with TRBJ1-1; no clear D gene. CDR1 is DFQATT, CDR2 SNEGSKA, per germline (reference sequence). This CDR3 has 13 residues. The V end lost 4 bases, the J end lost 0 bases, and 9 bases lay between the germline ends. CDR3 sequence reads: CSAILILNTEAFF. In nucleotides, the CDR3 is TGCAGTGCTATTTTAATATTGAACACTGAAGCTTTCTTT.

This clonotype was picked up many times. The J gene is TRBJ2-2, the V gene TRBV6-2 or TRBV6-3; D gene unclear. CDR1 and CDR2 from the germline V gene are MNHEY and SVGEGT. CDR3 length: 17 amino acids. The V gene lost 6 bases and the J gene lost 5 bases, with 22 bases spanning the gap. CDR3 coding DNA: TGTGCCAGCAGCCCACCTTCGGGTCCGGTGAGGACCGGGGAGCTGTTTTTT. This sequence encodes CASSPPSGPVRTGELFF.

This clonotype was counted ten times or more. The gene calls are TRBV27 and TRBJ2-7; 7 bases line up with TRBD1. This CDR3 spans 14 amino acids. Germline trimming cut 1 base from V and 5 bases from J; bases unmatched to any gene: 5. Germline loops: CDR1 MNHEY, CDR2 SMNVEV (reference sequence). CDR3 nucleotide sequence: TGTGCCAGCAGTTTATACAGGGGAAACAACGAGCAGTACTTC. Translation gives CASSLYRGNNEQYF.

This clonotype was counted between two and nine times. The CDR3 nucleotides are TGTGCCACCAGCAGAGATCACCCCCATGAAGCTTTCTTT. It specifies CATSRDHPHEAFF. The J gene is TRBJ1-1, the V gene TRBV15; no reliable D call. The V and J ends lost 0 bases and 7 bases respectively, with 9 bases between them. Looked up from germline, CDR1 is LNHNV and CDR2 is YYDKDF (reference sequence). The CDR3 sequence is 13 residues long.

Concerning this clonotype: A much larger clone is a single base away; this may be a read error. The chain has TRBV6-2 or TRBV6-3 and TRBJ2-1, with D uncertain. V was shortened by 6 bases and J by 7 bases, with 7 bases between the two germline ends. The CDR3 is 11 amino acids. Germline values: CDR1 MNHEY, CDR2 SVGEGT. This CDR3 reads CASSAANEQFF. CDR3 in DNA: TGTGCCAGCAGCGCCGCAAATGAGCAGTTCTTC.

The table lists this clonotype with a few counts. V is TRBV7-9 and J is TRBJ2-7, with a possible D match to TRBD2 (5 bases). V lost 7 bases to trimming and J lost 4 bases, with 14 bases between them. Germline V gives CDR1 SEHNR, CDR2 FQNEAQ (reference sequence). The CDR3 spans 13 residues. The CDR3 DNA reads as TGTGCCAGCATGAAGACTACTGAATACGAGCAGTACTTC. The encoded protein is CASMKTTEYEQYF.

This clonotype occurred many times. The gene calls are TRBV12-3 or TRBV12-4 and TRBJ1-1; D is ambiguous. The CDR3 is 15 amino acids. The V end lost 7 bases, the J end lost 0 bases, and 15 bases lay between the germline ends. The CDR3, as DNA: TGTGCCAGCATCATCACGGGAGCCATGAACACTGAAGCTTTCTTT. Translating gives CASIITGAMNTEAFF.

At least ten counts were recorded for this clonotype. The chain joins TRBV6-6 to TRBJ1-2; 10 bases agree with TRBD1. Germline assignment: CDR1 MNHNY and CDR2 SVGAGI (reference sequence). There are 17 residues in the CDR3. Trimming removed 4 bases from V and 3 bases from J; junction bases left unmatched: 11. The CDR3 sequence is CASSSLPGTGEDYGYTF. The CDR3 bases are TGTGCCAGCAGTTCCCTGCCCGGGACAGGGGAGGACTATGGCTACACCTTC.